These 23 T cell receptor beta chains share one sample of origin, sequenced in a study of early stage breast cancer tumors. Profiling relied on immunoSEQ multiplex PCR, and the TCRdb table lists in-frame clones only, not all of them. Of around 78,000 clones listed, approximately 80% are singletons. Sequenced input: blood. All receptors derive from a person between 55 and 69 years old with breast cancer.

The count of this clone is one. This chain uses TRBV2 with TRBJ2-5; weak D call: TRBD1 (7 bases). The germline V gene encodes CDR1 SNHLY and CDR2 FYNNEI. The germline V and J ends were trimmed by 8 bases and 4 bases, with 14 bases remaining between them. The CDR3 loop spans 13 amino acids. The CDR3 bases are TGTGCCAGCCGGACAGGAGGGAGAGAGACCCAGTACTTC. Amino acid sequence: CASRTGGRETQYF.

V and J are TRBV15 and TRBJ2-5; 7 nucleotides align to TRBD1. J was trimmed by 10 bases and V by 3 bases; bases with no gene match: 5. Germline V gene lookup returns CDR1 LNHNV and CDR2 YYDKDF (reference sequence). The CDR3 covers 12 residues. CDR3 bases: TGTGCCACCAGCAGCACAGGGGTGGGCCAGTACTTC. Translation gives CATSSTGVGQYF.

This chain connects TRBV5-4 to TRBJ1-2, with TRBD1 as a possible D gene (6 bases). This CDR3 comprises 13 residues. The germline V and J ends were trimmed by 0 bases and 6 bases, with 9 bases remaining between them. Looked up from germline, CDR1 is SGHNT and CDR2 is YYREEE (reference sequence). CDR3 nucleotides: TGTGCCAGCAGCTTGGCGGGGGGCAATGGCTACACCTTC. Protein product: CASSLAGGNGYTF. Complete variable domain (other parts from reference TRBV5-4 and TRBJ1-2): ETGVTQSPTHLIKTRGQQVTLRCSSQSGHNTVSWYQQALGQGPQFIFQYYREEENGRGNFPPRFSGLQFPNYSSELNVNALELDDSALYLCASSLAGGNGYTFGSGTRLTVV.

V usage is TRBV7-3 and J usage is TRBJ2-3, with D possibly TRBD1 on 6 matching bases. The germline gives CDR1 SGHTA, CDR2 FQGTGA. V lost 5 bases and J lost 5, with 11 bases in between. CDR3 size: 13 residues. The CDR3 DNA reads as TGTGCCAGCAGCCGACAGGACGGAGATACGCAGTATTTT. Its protein product is CASSRQDGDTQYF.

This chain joins TRBV6-1 and TRBJ1-2; D call uncertain. V was pared by 8 bases and J by 1 base, with 17 bases between. Germline-derived CDR1 and CDR2 are MNHNS and SASEGT. The length of the CDR3 is 15 residues. The CDR3 is CASQASARDNYGYTF. The CDR3 DNA follows: TGTGCCAGCCAAGCGTCCGCGCGGGATAACTATGGCTACACCTTC.

CDR3 nucleotides: TGTGCCAGCAGTTCCCCTGCCAAGGCCGTCTACGAGCAGTACTTC. It codes for CASSSPAKAVYEQYF. V is TRBV28 and J is TRBJ2-7, with no clear D. CDR3 length: 15 residues. Germline-derived CDR1 and CDR2 are MDHEN and SYDVKM. V lost 4 bases to trimming and J lost 3 bases, with 16 bases between them.

J is TRBJ2-1 and V is TRBV9; 9 bases match TRBD2. Germline values: CDR1 SGDLS, CDR2 YYNGEE. The V and J ends lost 0 bases and 4 bases, in that order; junction bases with no gene match: 8. The CDR3 consists of 17 residues. CDR3: CASSVEGGGASYNEQFF. CDR3 bases: TGTGCCAGCAGCGTAGAGGGCGGGGGGGCCAGTTACAATGAGCAGTTCTTC.

The chain employs TRBV19 and TRBJ2-3, with TRBD2 identical over 7 bases. This CDR3 region has 15 residues. The V gene's germline CDR1 is LNHDA and CDR2 SQIVND (reference sequence). Losses at the gene ends were 3 bases for V and 1 base for J; bases not matched to a gene: 4. The CDR3 is CASSITSGGTDTQYF. CDR3 in DNA: TGTGCCAGTAGTATCACCAGCGGGGGCACAGATACGCAGTATTTT.

This clone was seen a handful of times. V gene TRBV5-1 combines with J gene TRBJ1-5, with D possibly being TRBD1 (5 bases). The CDR3 covers 16 residues. V lost 3 bases, J lost 4 bases, and 17 bases lay in between. Germline CDR1 reads SGHRS; CDR2 reads YFSETQ. CDR3 protein: CASSWGEGGQNQPQHF. CDR3 DNA sequence: TGCGCCAGCAGCTGGGGGGAGGGAGGGCAGAATCAGCCCCAGCATTTT.

The genes are TRBV18 and TRBJ2-1; TRBD2 agrees at 7 bases. Losses at the gene ends were 6 bases for V and 9 bases for J; bases not matched to a gene: 11. In germline, CDR1 is KGHSH, CDR2 LQKENI. The CDR3 is 14 residues long. CDR3: CASSAGRGSSEQFF. In DNA form, the CDR3 reads TGTGCCAGCTCGGCGGGGCGGGGGTCGAGTGAGCAGTTCTTC.

The chain couples TRBV10-1 to TRBJ1-6; 11 bases agree with TRBD1. This CDR3 spans 12 amino acids. V gave up 8 bases and J gave up 11 bases; unmatched junction bases: 2. The germline V gene encodes CDR1 WNHNN and CDR2 SYGVQD (reference sequence). The CDR3 sequence: CASGTGGTPLHF. The CDR3, as DNA: TGCGCCAGCGGGACAGGGGGAACACCCCTCCACTTT.

The rearrangement links TRBV12-5 to TRBJ2-7, with a weak D call TRBD1 (5 bases). The CDR3 covers 14 residues. Germline V lookup: CDR1 LGHNT, CDR2 FRNRAP. V was clipped by 6 bases and J by 2 bases, with 14 bases between them. DNA of the CDR3: TGTGCTAGTGGACGCCGGGTGGGGCCCTACGAGCAGTACTTC. Residues: CASGRRVGPYEQYF.

CDR3: CASSGAYGYTF. Here the CDR3 DNA reads TGTGCCAGCAGTGGGGCCTATGGCTACACCTTC. This sequence joins TRBV6-1 and TRBJ1-2; D gene unclear. Germline-derived CDR1 and CDR2 are MNHNS and SASEGT. The CDR3 totals 11 residues. Trimming stripped 4 bases from V and 4 bases from J, with 4 bases between.

The chain joins TRBV2 to TRBJ2-2; TRBD1 matches 7 bases. The germline CDR1 and CDR2 sequences are SNHLY and FYNNEI. The length of the CDR3 is 14 residues. The trim removed 6 bases at V and 4 bases at J, leaving 5 bases unmatched. The CDR3 loop reads CASRKTGITGELFF. CDR3 coding DNA: TGTGCCAGCAGGAAGACAGGGATCACCGGGGAGCTGTTTTTT.

V usage is TRBV5-1 and J usage is TRBJ2-7; the D is unclear. This CDR3 is built from 16 residues. Trimming left V 4 bases short and J 4 bases short, with 21 bases between. The germline V gene encodes CDR1 SGHRS and CDR2 YFSETQ. This CDR3 is CASSPQSRARIYEQYF. In nucleotides, the CDR3 is TGCGCCAGCAGCCCGCAGAGTAGGGCCAGAATATACGAGCAGTACTTC.

V and J are TRBV4-1 and TRBJ1-2, with D tentatively TRBD1 (5 bases). CDR1 is MGHRA and CDR2 is YSYEKL in the germline V gene. With 4 bases removed from V and 3 bases from J, the gap between germline ends came to 15 bases. The CDR3 covers 15 residues. CDR3 DNA: TGCGCCAGCAGCCCAGAAGACGGGGCCTACTATGGCTACACCTTC. Residues: CASSPEDGAYYGYTF.

V is TRBV6-6 and J is TRBJ1-3; a possible D gene is TRBD1 (5 bases). Germline lookup yields CDR1 MNHNY and CDR2 SVGAGI (reference sequence). The CDR3 consists of 14 residues. V gave up 7 bases and J gave up 0 bases, with 10 bases separating them. CDR3 bases: TGTGCCAGCACCGAGGGGATCTCTGGAAACACCATATATTTT. Translated: CASTEGISGNTIYF.

The CDR3 sequence: CASSPQTGTASNYGYTF. In nucleotides, the CDR3 is TGTGCCAGCAGTCCTCAGACCGGGACAGCAAGTAACTATGGCTACACCTTC. V is TRBV28 and J is TRBJ1-2; 7 positions match TRBD1. Looked up from germline, CDR1 is MDHEN and CDR2 is SYDVKM. The trim removed 5 bases at V and 1 base at J, leaving 13 bases unmatched. The CDR3 contains 17 residues.

The DNA of the CDR3 is TGTACGACAGGGGGCTGGAGCAGACACTACGAGCAGTACTTC. Protein sequence: CTTGGWSRHYEQYF. The gene calls are TRBV6-6 and TRBJ2-7; 10 bases match TRBD1. Germline CDR1 and CDR2: MNHNY and SVGAGI (reference sequence). The CDR3 sequence is 14 residues long.

The chain joins TRBV7-9 to TRBJ1-2; tentative D call: TRBD1 (6 bases). Trimming took 4 bases from V and 0 from J, leaving 12 bases between them. The CDR3 runs 15 residues. CDR1 is SEHNR, CDR2 FQNEAQ, per germline (reference sequence). The CDR3 loop reads CASSSRGEANYGYTF. In nucleotides, the CDR3 is TGTGCCAGCAGCTCTAGGGGGGAAGCTAACTATGGCTACACCTTC.

This rearrangement joins TRBV30 to TRBJ2-7, with D perhaps assigned TRBD1 or TRBD2 (5 bases each). Trimming left V 0 bases short and J 3 bases short, with 12 bases between. The CDR3 has 14 residues. Germline-derived CDR1 and CDR2 are GTSNPN and SVGIG (reference sequence). The CDR3 protein is CAWSVSGTNYEQYF. The CDR3 DNA reads as TGTGCCTGGAGTGTATCTGGGACCAACTACGAGCAGTACTTC.

In DNA form, the CDR3 reads TGTGCCAGCAGCTTAGATCAGGGCGTCGGACAGCCCCAGCATTTT. Protein product: CASSLDQGVGQPQHF. This chain connects TRBV7-2 to TRBJ1-5, with a tentative D call TRBD1 (5 bases). Germline V CDR1 and CDR2: SGHTA, FQGNSA. The germline V and J ends were trimmed by 1 base and 7 bases, with 14 bases remaining between them. The CDR3 sequence is 15 residues long. The whole variable domain, remainder taken from reference TRBV7-2 and TRBJ1-5, is GAGVSQSPSNKVTEKGKDVELRCDPISGHTALYWYRQSLGQGLEFLIYFQGNSAPDKSGLPSDRFSAERTGGSVSTLTIQRTQQEDSAVYLCASSLDQGVGQPQHFGDGTRLSIL.

The chain couples TRBV29-1 to TRBJ2-1; 8 nucleotides line up with TRBD2. V lost 1 base to trimming and J lost 5 bases; unmatched junction nucleotides: 7. This CDR3 is built from 15 residues. Germline assignment: CDR1 SQVTM and CDR2 ANQGSEA. CDR3 nucleotides: TGCAGCGTTGAAGGGCCTAGCGGGTATCACAATGAGCAGTTCTTC. Translation: CSVEGPSGYHNEQFF.